This passage covers 26 T cell receptor beta chains from one sample sequenced in a study of blood T cell repertoires in COVID-19 (TCRdb year 2020). The library was prepared using the immunoSEQ multiplex PCR assay. What TCRdb holds here is the immuneACCESS table cut down to in-frame rearrangements. Part of the clones is not present; checked against another copy, under half of the missing clones reflect an unresolved V gene, and the others are unexplained. The sample profile shows about 290,000 clones; roughly nine tenths of them were found once. The ten largest account for 8.5% to 14% of the sample. The sequenced sample was peripheral blood. These receptors were collected from a woman in her twenties or thirties with COVID-19, enrolled during active disease.

V is TRBV20-1 and J is TRBJ1-3; weak D call: TRBD1 (5 bases). V was cut by 3 bases and J by 1 base, with 13 bases left in between. Germline loops: CDR1 DFQATT, CDR2 SNEGSKA (reference sequence). CDR3 length: 15 residues. CDR3 nucleotide sequence: TGCAGTGCTAGTTTAGGGGCCCTATCTGGAAACACCATATATTTT. It yields the protein CSASLGALSGNTIYF.

CDR3 sequence reads: CASSLEVRDRANEKLFF. CDR3 sequence (DNA): TGTGCCAGCAGCTTAGAGGTCCGGGACAGGGCTAATGAAAAACTGTTTTTT. The V gene is TRBV11-2, the J gene TRBJ1-4, with 9 nucleotides matching TRBD1. Germline trimming cut 0 bases from V and 3 bases from J; bases unmatched to any gene: 5. Germline loops: CDR1 SGHAT, CDR2 FQNNGV. The CDR3 is 17 amino acids.

The chain recombines TRBV27 with TRBJ2-2; perhaps TRBD1 as D (6 bases). This CDR3 spans 14 amino acids. Germline CDR1 and CDR2: MNHEY and SMNVEV (reference sequence). Trimming took off 0 bases at V and 6 bases at J, with 8 bases between the two ends. The chain's CDR3 is CASSLSPGAGELFF. CDR3 coding DNA: TGTGCCAGCAGTTTATCCCCAGGGGCCGGGGAGCTGTTTTTT.

The genes are TRBV19 and TRBJ1-4; D unclear. The germline gives CDR1 LNHDA, CDR2 SQIVND (reference sequence). This CDR3 has 12 residues. The V end was cut by 9 bases, the J end by 8 bases, with 13 bases between. In DNA form, the CDR3 reads TGTGCCAGGGATTTCACGGGAGAAAAACTGTTTTTT. Protein sequence: CARDFTGEKLFF.

This clone appeared a single time. The CDR3 loop reads CASSLVSLTGANVLTF. CDR3 bases: TGTGCCAGCAGCTTGGTCTCCCTTACTGGGGCCAACGTCCTGACTTTC. V gene TRBV5-5 combines with J gene TRBJ2-6; no clear D gene. The CDR3 length is 16 residues. CDR1 is SGHKS, CDR2 YYEKEE, per germline (reference sequence). Deletions cut 0 bases from V and 2 bases from J, with 9 bases between.

The rearrangement links TRBV4-1 to TRBJ2-7, with 9 positions matching TRBD1. J lost 2 bases, V lost 0 bases, and 2 bases had no gene match. This CDR3 region has 15 residues. Per the germline V gene, CDR1 is MGHRA and CDR2 is YSYEKL. In DNA form, the CDR3 reads TGCGCCAGCAGCCAAGAACGGACAGGGGCCTACGAGCAGTACTTC. It yields the protein CASSQERTGAYEQYF.

The rearrangement joins TRBV18 to TRBJ1-5; D is possibly TRBD1 (6 bases). The CDR3 totals 15 residues. The germline V gene encodes CDR1 KGHSH and CDR2 LQKENI. V was trimmed by 1 base and J by 2 bases, leaving 9 bases between them. CDR3 sequence reads: CASSPQGGRNQPQHF. CDR3 sequence (DNA): TGTGCCAGCTCACCACAAGGGGGTCGCAATCAGCCCCAGCATTTT.

The rearrangement uses TRBV13 and TRBJ2-1, with D maybe TRBD2 (5 bases). The germline CDR1 and CDR2 sequences are PRHDT and FYEKMQ (reference sequence). The CDR3 is made up of 17 amino acids. V gave up 4 bases and J gave up 0 bases, with 16 bases separating them. CDR3 sequence: CASSYDGKPSSYNEQFF. CDR3 sequence (DNA): TGTGCCAGCAGCTACGACGGGAAGCCGAGCTCCTACAATGAGCAGTTCTTC.

This chain joins TRBV19 and TRBJ2-7; TRBD2 might be the D (6 bases). The CDR3 consists of 17 residues. The germline gives CDR1 LNHDA, CDR2 SQIVND (reference sequence). V was clipped by 4 bases and J by 3 bases, with 22 bases between them. As DNA, the CDR3 is TGTGCCAGTAGTAAAAGGTGGTCCGGGAGTCCTGACTACGAGCAGTACTTC. It encodes CASSKRWSGSPDYEQYF.

This chain connects TRBV5-1 to TRBJ1-3; D call uncertain. The V gene's germline CDR1 is SGHRS and CDR2 YFSETQ. The CDR3 consists of 16 residues. V dropped 0 bases and J dropped 3 bases, with 13 bases sitting between them. DNA of the CDR3: TGCGCCAGCAGCTTGGTCGGTCAGAGGAATGGAAACACCATATATTTT. Amino acids: CASSLVGQRNGNTIYF.

The chain carries TRBV6-7 and TRBJ2-2; 11 nucleotides line up with TRBD2. TRBV6-7 is flagged as an ORF with uncertain function. J was trimmed by 4 bases and V by 0 bases; bases with no gene match: 13. The length of the CDR3 is 20 residues. As DNA, the CDR3 is TGTGCCAGCAGTTACTCTTATAGCGGGGGGGCCCCAGGTTTCACCGGGGAGCTGTTTTTT. It codes for CASSYSYSGGAPGFTGELFF.

The chain carries TRBV10-2 and TRBJ2-7, with 12 bases identical to TRBD1. CDR1 and CDR2 from the germline V gene are WSHSY and SAAADI. The CDR3 totals 16 residues. V gave up 6 bases and J gave up 3 bases; unmatched junction bases: 9. The CDR3 loop is CASSHPGQGAGYEQYF. The CDR3 coding sequence is TGCGCCAGCAGCCACCCGGGACAGGGGGCCGGCTACGAGCAGTACTTC.

This clone appeared a single time. The chain carries TRBV7-9 and TRBJ1-3; D might be TRBD1 (5 bases). The CDR3 sequence is 15 residues long. V lost 4 bases to trimming and J lost 3 bases, with 13 bases between them. The V gene's germline CDR1 is SEHNR and CDR2 FQNEAQ (reference sequence). CDR3 bases: TGTGCCAGCAGCTCCCCCAGCAGGGATGGAAACACCATATATTTT. Translating gives CASSSPSRDGNTIYF.

This clone has just a few counts. At one boundary the junction diverges from the germline segment, which might be a read error. V gene TRBV19 combines with J gene TRBJ2-1; 7 bases line up with TRBD2. This CDR3 contains 11 residues. Germline lookup yields CDR1 LNHDA and CDR2 SQIVND (reference sequence). CDR3 DNA sequence: TGTGCCAGTAGCACGGGGGGAAAAATGGTCTTC. Translating gives CASSTGGKMVF. The full variable domain, in which reference TRBV19 and TRBJ2-1 provide the parts outside the CDR3, is DGGITQSPKYLFRKEGQNVTLSCEQNLNHDAMYWYRQDPGQGLRLIYYSQIVNDFQKGDIAEGYSVSREKKESFPLTVTSAQKNPTAFYLCASSTGGKMVFGPGTRLTVL.

The V call is TRBV6-2 or TRBV6-3, the J call TRBJ1-6; D not resolved. The CDR3 consists of 13 residues. The germline V and J ends were trimmed by 4 bases and 7 bases, with 8 bases remaining between them. CDR1 and CDR2 from the germline V gene are MNHEY and SVGEGT. CDR3: CASSFGSNSPLHF. The CDR3 coding sequence is TGTGCCAGCAGTTTCGGGTCGAATTCACCCCTCCACTTT.

V and J are TRBV21-1 and TRBJ1-5; no check of the table's D call, TRBD1, against the DNA was made. TRBV21-1 is a pseudogene. The length of the CDR3 is 19 residues. For the CDR3, the DNA is TGTGCCAGCAGCAAAGGGGAAAGGGAAGGAAGGGGTAGCAATCAGCCCCAGCATTTT. Translated, it gives CASSKGEREGRGSNQPQHF.

The chain uses TRBV11-2 and TRBJ1-5; 9 bases are shared with TRBD1. Germline-derived CDR1 and CDR2 are SGHAT and FQNNGV. V shed 1 base and J 2 bases; nucleotides not matched to a gene: 0. The CDR3 loop spans 15 amino acids. The CDR3 nucleotides read TGTGCCAGCAGCTTAGGACAGGGGGGCAATCAGCCCCAGCATTTT. Its protein is CASSLGQGGNQPQHF.

This chain links TRBV11-2 with TRBJ1-2; the match to TRBD1 covers 7 bases. Germline-derived CDR1 and CDR2 are SGHAT and FQNNGV. The CDR3 is 14 residues long. J lost 7 bases, V lost 3 bases, and 8 bases had no gene match. CDR3 DNA: TGTGCCAGCAGCTTCGGAGGAGGGGACAGTGGCTACACCTTC. Translation: CASSFGGGDSGYTF.

The rearrangement uses TRBV19 and TRBJ2-1; tentatively, D is TRBD2 (7 bases). Germline values: CDR1 LNHDA, CDR2 SQIVND (reference sequence). The CDR3 is 16 residues long. The V and J ends lost 8 bases and 5 bases respectively, with 22 bases between them. The CDR3 region is CASRRSGGAADNEQFF. The CDR3 nucleotides read TGTGCCAGTCGAAGGTCTGGGGGGGCAGCGGACAATGAGCAGTTCTTC.

This clone was seen once. This chain uses TRBV4-2 with TRBJ2-5, with 8 bases lining up with TRBD2. This CDR3 contains 18 residues. Per the germline V gene, CDR1 is LGHNA and CDR2 is YNFKEQ. J was trimmed by 4 bases and V by 0 bases; bases with no gene match: 13. CDR3 sequence: CASSQDRTQRGPGETQYF. As DNA, the CDR3 is TGTGCCAGCAGCCAAGATCGAACACAGCGGGGGCCGGGAGAGACCCAGTACTTC.

The J gene is TRBJ2-7, the V gene TRBV11-3; no definite D call. CDR1 is SGHNT and CDR2 is YENEEA in the germline V gene. This CDR3 spans 14 amino acids. V lost 5 bases to trimming and J lost 6 bases, with 17 bases between them. The CDR3 nucleotides read TGTGCCAGCAGCCCGGGTGGTTCTATCGGCGAGCAGTACTTC. As protein: CASSPGGSIGEQYF.

The rearrangement uses TRBV2 and TRBJ1-5, with D possibly matching TRBD1 (6 bases). This CDR3 is 13 amino acids long. The V end was cut by 10 bases, the J end by 4 bases, with 14 bases between. CDR1 is SNHLY, CDR2 FYNNEI, per germline. The CDR3 bases are TGTGCCACCAGACAGGACCTAAATCAGCCCCAGCATTTT. Its translation is CATRQDLNQPQHF.

The V call is TRBV3-1 (or the pseudogene TRBV3-2), the J call TRBJ1-5, with D possibly TRBD1 on 5 matching bases. CDR3 length: 13 amino acids. Germline values: CDR1 LGHDT, CDR2 YNNKEL (reference sequence). Between the trimmed V and J ends, which lost 11 bases and 5 bases, there was a span of 16 bases. The chain's CDR3 is CAAGGTHDQPQHF. Written as DNA, the CDR3 is TGTGCCGCCGGAGGGACTCATGATCAGCCCCAGCATTTT.

The gene calls are TRBV6-1 and TRBJ1-2, with 7 bases lining up with TRBD1. Germline CDR1 is MNHNS and CDR2 is SASEGT. V shed 8 bases, J shed 7 bases, and the junction held 10 bases outside the gene matches. The CDR3 runs 13 residues. CDR3 nucleotide sequence: TGTGCCAGCGAATTAGGGGGCGTTGGTGGCTACACCTTC. Protein product: CASELGGVGGYTF.

The chain employs TRBV2 and TRBJ2-7, with 7 positions matching TRBD2. CDR3 length: 16 residues. V lost 0 bases, J lost 2 bases, and 7 bases stayed unmatched. Germline V gene data show CDR1 as SNHLY and CDR2 as FYNNEI. Here the CDR3 DNA reads TGTGCCAGCAGTGAAGCGCTAGGGGACTACACCTACGAGCAGTACTTC. This translates into CASSEALGDYTYEQYF.

V is TRBV12-3 or TRBV12-4 and J is TRBJ2-7; D uncertain. The V gene lost 2 bases and the J gene lost 4 bases, with 6 bases spanning the gap. This CDR3 contains 12 residues. CDR3 coding DNA: TGTGCCAGCAGTTTAACAATGTACGAGCAGTACTTC. Translated, it gives CASSLTMYEQYF.